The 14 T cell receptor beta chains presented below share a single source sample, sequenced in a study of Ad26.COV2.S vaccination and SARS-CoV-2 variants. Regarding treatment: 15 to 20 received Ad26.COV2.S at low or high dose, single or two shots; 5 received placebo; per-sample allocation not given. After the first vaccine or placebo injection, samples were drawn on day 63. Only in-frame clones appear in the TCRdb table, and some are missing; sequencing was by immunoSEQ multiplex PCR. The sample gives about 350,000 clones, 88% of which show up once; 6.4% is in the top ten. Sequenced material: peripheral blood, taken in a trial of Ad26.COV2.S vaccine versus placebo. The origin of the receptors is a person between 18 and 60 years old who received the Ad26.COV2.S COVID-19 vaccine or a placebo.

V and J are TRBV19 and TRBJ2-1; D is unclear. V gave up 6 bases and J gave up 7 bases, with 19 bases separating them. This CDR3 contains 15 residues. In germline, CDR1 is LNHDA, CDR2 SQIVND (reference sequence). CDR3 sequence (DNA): TGTGCCAGTAGCGGAATTGACTGGACCTTAAATGAGCAGTTCTTC. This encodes CASSGIDWTLNEQFF.

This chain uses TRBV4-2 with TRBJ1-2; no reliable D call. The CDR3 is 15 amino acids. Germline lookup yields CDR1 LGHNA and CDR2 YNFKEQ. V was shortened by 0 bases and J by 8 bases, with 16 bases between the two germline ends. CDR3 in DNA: TGTGCCAGCAGCCAAGATCTACGGTCCCTCGAGGGCTACACCTTC. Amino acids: CASSQDLRSLEGYTF.

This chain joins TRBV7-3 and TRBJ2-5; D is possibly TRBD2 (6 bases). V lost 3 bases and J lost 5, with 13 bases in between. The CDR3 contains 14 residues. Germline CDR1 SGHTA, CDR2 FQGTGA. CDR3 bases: TGTGCCAGCAGCTTTCTGGGGGGAGTTGAGACCCAGTACTTC. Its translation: CASSFLGGVETQYF.

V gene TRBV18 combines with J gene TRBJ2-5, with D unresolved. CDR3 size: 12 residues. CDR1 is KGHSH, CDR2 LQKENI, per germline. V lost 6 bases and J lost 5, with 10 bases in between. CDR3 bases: TGTGCCAGCTCGAGGAGTGTGGAGACCCAGTACTTC. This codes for CASSRSVETQYF.

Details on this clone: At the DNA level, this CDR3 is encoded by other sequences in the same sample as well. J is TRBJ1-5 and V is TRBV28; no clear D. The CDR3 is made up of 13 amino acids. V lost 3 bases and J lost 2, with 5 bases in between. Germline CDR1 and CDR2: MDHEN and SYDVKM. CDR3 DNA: TGTGCCAGCAGTTTCGGGCGCAATCAGCCCCAGCATTTT. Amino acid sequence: CASSFGRNQPQHF.

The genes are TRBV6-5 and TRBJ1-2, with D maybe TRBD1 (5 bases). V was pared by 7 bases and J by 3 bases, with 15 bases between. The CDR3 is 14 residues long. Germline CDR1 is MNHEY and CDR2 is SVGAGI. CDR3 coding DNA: TGTGCCAGCACCCCTTTTGGGGGAGACTATGGCTACACCTTC. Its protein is CASTPFGGDYGYTF.

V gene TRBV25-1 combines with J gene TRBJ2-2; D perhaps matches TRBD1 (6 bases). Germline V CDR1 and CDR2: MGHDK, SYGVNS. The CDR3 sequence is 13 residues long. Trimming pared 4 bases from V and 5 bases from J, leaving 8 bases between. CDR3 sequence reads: CASSVQGTGELFF. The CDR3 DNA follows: TGTGCCAGCAGTGTCCAGGGGACCGGGGAGCTGTTTTTT.

The CDR3 loop is CAWSPTGVGGYTF. CDR3 coding DNA: TGTGCCTGGAGTCCTACAGGGGTGGGTGGCTACACCTTC. V gene TRBV30 combines with J gene TRBJ1-2, with TRBD1 identical over 7 bases. The CDR3 sequence is 13 residues long. Germline CDR1 reads GTSNPN; CDR2 reads SVGIG (reference sequence). Trimming at V came to 2 bases and at J to 7 bases, leaving 7 bases not matched to a gene.

In DNA form, the CDR3 reads TGTGCCAGCAAGCTAACAGCTAGCAATCAGCCCCAGCATTTT. Amino acids: CASKLTASNQPQHF. The rearrangement links TRBV6-5 to TRBJ1-5; D gene uncertain. Germline CDR1 and CDR2: MNHEY and SVGAGI. The CDR3 has 14 residues. Trimming took 7 bases from V and 0 from J, leaving 10 bases between them.

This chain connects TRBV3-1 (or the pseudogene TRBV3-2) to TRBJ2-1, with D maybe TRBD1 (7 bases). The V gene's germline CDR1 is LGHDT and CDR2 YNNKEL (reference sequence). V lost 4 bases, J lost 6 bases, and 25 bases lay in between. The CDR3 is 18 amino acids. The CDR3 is CASSRFRDSRGTRNEQFF. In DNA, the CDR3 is TGTGCCAGCAGCCGTTTTCGGGACTCCAGGGGGACCCGCAATGAGCAGTTCTTC.

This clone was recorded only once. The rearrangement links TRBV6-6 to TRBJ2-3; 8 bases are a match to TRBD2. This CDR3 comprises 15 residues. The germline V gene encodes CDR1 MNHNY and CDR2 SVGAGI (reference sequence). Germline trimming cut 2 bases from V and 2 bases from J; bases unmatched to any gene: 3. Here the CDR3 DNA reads TGTGCCAGCAGTTACGCGGGAGGACACACAGATACGCAGTATTTT. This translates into CASSYAGGHTDTQYF.

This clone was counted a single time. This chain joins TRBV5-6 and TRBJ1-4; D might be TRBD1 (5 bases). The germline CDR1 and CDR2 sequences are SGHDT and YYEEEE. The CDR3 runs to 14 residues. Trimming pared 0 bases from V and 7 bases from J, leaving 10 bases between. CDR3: CASSLAGQGEKLFF. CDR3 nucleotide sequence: TGTGCCAGCAGCTTGGCCGGGCAGGGTGAAAAACTGTTTTTT. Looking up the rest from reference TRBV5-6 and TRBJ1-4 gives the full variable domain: DAGVTQSPTHLIKTRGQQVTLRCSPKSGHDTVSWYQQALGQGPQFIFQYYEEEERQRGNFPDRFSGHQFPNYSSELNVNALLLGDSALYLCASSLAGQGEKLFFGSGTQLSVL.

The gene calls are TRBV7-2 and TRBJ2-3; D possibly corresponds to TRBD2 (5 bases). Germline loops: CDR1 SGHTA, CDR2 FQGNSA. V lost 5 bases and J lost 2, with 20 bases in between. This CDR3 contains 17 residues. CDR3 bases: TGTGCCAGCAGCCGCCAACTAGTTACCGCCCTCACAGATACGCAGTATTTT. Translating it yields CASSRQLVTALTDTQYF.

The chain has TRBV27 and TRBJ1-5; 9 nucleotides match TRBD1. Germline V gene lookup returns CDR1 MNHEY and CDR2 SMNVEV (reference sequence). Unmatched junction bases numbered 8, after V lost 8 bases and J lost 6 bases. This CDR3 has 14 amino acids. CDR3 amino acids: CASRAGTGSQPQHF. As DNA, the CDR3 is TGTGCCAGCCGCGCCGGGACAGGGAGTCAGCCCCAGCATTTT.